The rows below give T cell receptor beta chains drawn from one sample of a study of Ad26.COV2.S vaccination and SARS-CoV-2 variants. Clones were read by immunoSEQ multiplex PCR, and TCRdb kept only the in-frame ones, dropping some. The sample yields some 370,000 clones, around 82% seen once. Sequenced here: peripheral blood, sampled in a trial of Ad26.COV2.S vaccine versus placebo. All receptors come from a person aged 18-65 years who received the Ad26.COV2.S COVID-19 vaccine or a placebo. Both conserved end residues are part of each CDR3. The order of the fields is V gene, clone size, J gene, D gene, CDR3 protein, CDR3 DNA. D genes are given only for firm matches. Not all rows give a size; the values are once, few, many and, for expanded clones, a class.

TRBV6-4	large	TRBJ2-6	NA	CASSSGDGANVLTF	TGTGCCAGCAGTTCAGGGGACGGGGCCAACGTCCTGACTTTC
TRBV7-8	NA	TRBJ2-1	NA	CASSSTGYNEQFF	TGTGCCAGCAGCTCGACAGGTTACAATGAGCAGTTCTTC
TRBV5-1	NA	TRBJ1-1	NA	CASSLGGQVTEAFF	TGCGCCAGCAGCTTGGGGGGCCAAGTAACTGAAGCTTTCTTT
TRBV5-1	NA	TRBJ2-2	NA	CASSPTGSYGELFF	TGCGCCAGCAGCCCGACAGGATCATACGGGGAGCTGTTTTTT
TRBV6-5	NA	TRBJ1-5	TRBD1	CASRVTGELPTQHF	TGTGCCAGCAGGGTGACAGGGGAACTCCCTACCCAGCATTTT
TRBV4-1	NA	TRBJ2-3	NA	CASSQVGSSTDTQYF	TGCGCCAGCAGCCAAGTCGGGTCTAGCACAGATACGCAGTATTTT
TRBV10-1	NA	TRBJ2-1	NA	CASSESYNEQFF	TGCGCCAGCAGTGAGTCCTACAATGAGCAGTTCTTC
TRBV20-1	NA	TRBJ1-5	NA	CSASPRVGGQPQHF	TGCAGTGCTAGTCCCAGGGTAGGGGGTCAGCCCCAGCATTTT
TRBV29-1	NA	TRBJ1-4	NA	CSACWGNEKLFF	TGCAGCGCCTGTTGGGGGAATGAAAAACTGTTTTTT
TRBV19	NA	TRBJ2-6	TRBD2	CASTRGGTLADVLTF	TGTGCCAGTACCCGGGGGGGGACCTTGGCCGACGTCCTGACTTTC
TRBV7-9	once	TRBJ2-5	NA	CASSPTFRQETQYF	TGTGCCAGCAGCCCTACGTTTCGCCAAGAGACCCAGTACTTC
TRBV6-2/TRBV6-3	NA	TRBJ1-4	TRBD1	CASSYFPGQGPPGTNEKLFF	TGTGCCAGCAGTTACTTTCCGGGACAGGGACCCCCGGGAACTAATGAAAAACTGTTTTTT
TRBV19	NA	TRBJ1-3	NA	CASKEHGTGGNTIYF	TGTGCCAGTAAGGAACATGGGACGGGAGGAAACACCATATATTTT
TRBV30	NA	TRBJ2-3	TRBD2	CAWSPDVVASGPRGGTDTQYF	TGTGCCTGGAGCCCCGACGTGGTGGCTAGCGGGCCCCGTGGCGGCACAGATACGCAGTATTTT
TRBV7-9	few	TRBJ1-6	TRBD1	CASGRGPPLHF	TGTGCCAGCGGAAGGGGGCCGCCCCTCCACTTT
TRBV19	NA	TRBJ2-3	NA	CATTGTPLSTDTQYF	TGTGCCACCACTGGAACGCCCTTATCCACAGATACGCAGTATTTT
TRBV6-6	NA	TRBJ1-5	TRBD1	CASNKQGAYNQPQHF	TGTGCCAGCAACAAACAGGGGGCTTACAATCAGCCCCAGCATTTT
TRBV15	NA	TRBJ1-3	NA	CATSTMRGAGGNTIYF	TGTGCCACCAGTACCATGAGGGGGGCTGGAGGAAACACCATATATTTT
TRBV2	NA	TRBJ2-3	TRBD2	CASRETSGGANTQYF	TGTGCCAGCAGGGAGACTAGCGGGGGGGCGAATACGCAGTATTTT
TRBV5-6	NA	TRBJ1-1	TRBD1	CASSLITGGEAFF	TGTGCCAGCAGCTTAATCACAGGGGGCGAAGCTTTCTTT
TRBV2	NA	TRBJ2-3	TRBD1	CASRGTGGFTDTQYF	TGTGCCAGCAGGGGGACAGGGGGTTTCACAGATACGCAGTATTTT
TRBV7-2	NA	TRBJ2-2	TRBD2	CASSLYGGRTTGELFF	TGTGCCAGCAGCTTATATGGCGGGAGAACAACCGGGGAGCTGTTTTTT
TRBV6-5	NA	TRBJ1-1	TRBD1	CASRPTGGYTEAFF	TGTGCCAGCCGCCCCACAGGGGGGTACACTGAAGCTTTCTTT
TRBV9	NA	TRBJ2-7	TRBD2	CASSVGGLAGVYEQYF	TGTGCCAGCAGCGTAGGAGGACTAGCGGGGGTCTACGAGCAGTACTTC
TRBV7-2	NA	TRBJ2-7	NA	CASSQLQVYEQYF	TGTGCCAGCAGCCAGCTACAGGTCTACGAGCAGTACTTC
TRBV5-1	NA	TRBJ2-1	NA	CASSKDPTGSYNEQFF	TGCGCCAGCAGCAAGGATCCCACGGGATCCTACAATGAGCAGTTCTTC
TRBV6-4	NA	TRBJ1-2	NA	CASSDSNRYGVGYTF	TGTGCCAGCAGTGACTCGAATCGGTATGGGGTTGGCTACACCTTC